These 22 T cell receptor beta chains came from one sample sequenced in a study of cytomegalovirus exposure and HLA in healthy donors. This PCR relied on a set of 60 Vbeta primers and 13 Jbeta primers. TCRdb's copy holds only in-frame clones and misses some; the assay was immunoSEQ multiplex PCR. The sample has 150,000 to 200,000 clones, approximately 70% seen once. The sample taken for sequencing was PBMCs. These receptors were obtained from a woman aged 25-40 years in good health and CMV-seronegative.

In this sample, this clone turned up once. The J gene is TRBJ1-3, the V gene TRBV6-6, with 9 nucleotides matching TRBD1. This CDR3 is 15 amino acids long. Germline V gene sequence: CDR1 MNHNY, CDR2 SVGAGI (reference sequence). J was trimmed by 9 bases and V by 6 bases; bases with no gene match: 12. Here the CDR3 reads CASSPSRTGEGTIYF. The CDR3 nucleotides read TGTGCCAGCAGCCCTTCCAGGACAGGGGAAGGCACCATATATTTT.

The CDR3 protein is CATGRDTHSNQPQHF. The DNA of the CDR3 is TGTGCCACCGGCCGGGACACACATAGCAATCAGCCCCAGCATTTT. The chain joins TRBV15 to TRBJ1-5; possibly TRBD1 for D (6 bases). Deletions cut 8 bases from V and 0 bases from J, with 14 bases between. This CDR3 contains 15 residues. Germline CDR1 is LNHNV and CDR2 is YYDKDF (reference sequence).

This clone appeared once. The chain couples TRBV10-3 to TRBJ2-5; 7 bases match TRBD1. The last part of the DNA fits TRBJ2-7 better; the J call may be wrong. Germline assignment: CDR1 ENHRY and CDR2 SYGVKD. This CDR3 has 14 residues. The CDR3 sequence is CAISGDRVPYEQYF. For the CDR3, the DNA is TGTGCCATCAGTGGAGACAGGGTCCCCTACGAGCAGTACTTC.

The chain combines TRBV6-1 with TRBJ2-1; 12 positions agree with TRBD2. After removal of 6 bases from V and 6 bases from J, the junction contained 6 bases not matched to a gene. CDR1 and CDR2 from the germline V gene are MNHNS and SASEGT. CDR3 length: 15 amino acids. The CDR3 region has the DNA TGTGCCAGCAGACACCTAGCGGGGGGGCCCAATGAGCAGTTCTTC. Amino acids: CASRHLAGGPNEQFF.

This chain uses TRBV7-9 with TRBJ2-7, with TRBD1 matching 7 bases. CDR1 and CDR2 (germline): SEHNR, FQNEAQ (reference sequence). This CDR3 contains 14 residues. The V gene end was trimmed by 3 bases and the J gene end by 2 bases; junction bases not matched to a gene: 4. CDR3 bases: TGTGCCAGCAGCTTCAGGGACAGACCCTACGAGCAGTACTTC. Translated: CASSFRDRPYEQYF.

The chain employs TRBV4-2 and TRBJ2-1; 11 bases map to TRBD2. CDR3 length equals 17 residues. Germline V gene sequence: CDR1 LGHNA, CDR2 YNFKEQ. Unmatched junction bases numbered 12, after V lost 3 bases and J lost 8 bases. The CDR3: CASSQSMGLAAQYEQFF. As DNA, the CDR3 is TGTGCCAGCAGCCAGTCTATGGGACTAGCGGCCCAATATGAGCAGTTCTTC.

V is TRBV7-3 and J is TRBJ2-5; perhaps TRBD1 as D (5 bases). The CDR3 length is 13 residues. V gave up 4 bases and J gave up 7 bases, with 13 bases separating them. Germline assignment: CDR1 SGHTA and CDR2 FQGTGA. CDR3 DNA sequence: TGTGCCAGCAGCTCGGTCCCCCAGGGGACCCAGTACTTC. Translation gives CASSSVPQGTQYF.

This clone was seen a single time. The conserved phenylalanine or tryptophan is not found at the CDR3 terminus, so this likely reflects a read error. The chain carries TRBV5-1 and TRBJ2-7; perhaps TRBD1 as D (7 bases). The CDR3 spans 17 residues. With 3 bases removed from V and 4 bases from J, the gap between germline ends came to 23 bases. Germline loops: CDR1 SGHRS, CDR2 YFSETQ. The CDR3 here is CASSYPRGTVPPYEQYS. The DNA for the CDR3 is TGCGCCAGCAGCTACCCTCGGGGGACAGTACCACCTTACGAGCAGTACTCC.

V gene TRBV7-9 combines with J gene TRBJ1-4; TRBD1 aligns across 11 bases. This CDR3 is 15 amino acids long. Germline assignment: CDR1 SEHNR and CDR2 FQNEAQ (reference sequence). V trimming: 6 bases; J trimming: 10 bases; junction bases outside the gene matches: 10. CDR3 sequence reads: CASSFGTGGFRKLFF. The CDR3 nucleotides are TGTGCCAGCAGTTTCGGGACAGGGGGTTTCAGAAAACTGTTTTTT.

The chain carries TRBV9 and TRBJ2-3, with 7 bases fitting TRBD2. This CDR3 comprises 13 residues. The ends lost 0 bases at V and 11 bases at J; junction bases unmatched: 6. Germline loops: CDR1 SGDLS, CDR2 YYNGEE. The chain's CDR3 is CASSVVSGGGQYF. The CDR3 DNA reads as TGTGCCAGCAGCGTAGTTTCGGGGGGAGGGCAGTATTTT.

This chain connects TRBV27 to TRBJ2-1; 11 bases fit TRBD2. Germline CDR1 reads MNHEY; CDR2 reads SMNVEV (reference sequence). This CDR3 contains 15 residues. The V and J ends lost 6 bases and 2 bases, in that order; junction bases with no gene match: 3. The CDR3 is CASSQTSGAYNEQFF. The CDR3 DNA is TGTGCCAGCAGCCAGACTAGCGGGGCCTACAATGAGCAGTTCTTC.

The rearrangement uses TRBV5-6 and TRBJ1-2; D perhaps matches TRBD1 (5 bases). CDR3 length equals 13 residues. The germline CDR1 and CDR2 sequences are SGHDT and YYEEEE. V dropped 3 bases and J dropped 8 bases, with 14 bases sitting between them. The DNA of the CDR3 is TGTGCCAGCAGCTCCCCCCCGGGGGGGGGCTACACCTTC. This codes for CASSSPPGGGYTF. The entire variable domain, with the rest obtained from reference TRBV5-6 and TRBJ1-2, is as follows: DAGVTQSPTHLIKTRGQQVTLRCSPKSGHDTVSWYQQALGQGPQFIFQYYEEEERQRGNFPDRFSGHQFPNYSSELNVNALLLGDSALYLCASSSPPGGGYTFGSGTRLTVV.

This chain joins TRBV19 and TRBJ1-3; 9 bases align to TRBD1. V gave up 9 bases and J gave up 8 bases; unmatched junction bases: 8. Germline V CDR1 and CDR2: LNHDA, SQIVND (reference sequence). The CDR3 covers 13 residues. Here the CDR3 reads CASIATGGDTIYF. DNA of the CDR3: TGTGCCAGCATCGCGACAGGGGGAGACACCATATATTTT.

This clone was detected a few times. CDR3 DNA: TGTGCCAGCAGCGTAGATGGTTCCGCTAGTCAGCCCCAGCATTTT. It specifies CASSVDGSASQPQHF. V usage is TRBV9 and J usage is TRBJ1-5, with unresolved D. Trimming took off 0 bases at V and 6 bases at J, with 13 bases between the two ends. Germline values: CDR1 SGDLS, CDR2 YYNGEE. The CDR3 has 15 residues.

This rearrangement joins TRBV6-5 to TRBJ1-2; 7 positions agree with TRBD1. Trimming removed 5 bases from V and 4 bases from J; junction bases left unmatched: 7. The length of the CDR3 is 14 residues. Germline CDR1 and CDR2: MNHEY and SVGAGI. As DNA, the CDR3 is TGTGCCAGCAGTCGGAAAAGGGACAGCTATGGCTACACCTTC. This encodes CASSRKRDSYGYTF.

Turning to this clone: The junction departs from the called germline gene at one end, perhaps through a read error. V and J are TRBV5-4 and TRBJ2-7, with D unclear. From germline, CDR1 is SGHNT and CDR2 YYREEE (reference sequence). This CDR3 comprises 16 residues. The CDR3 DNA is TGTGCCAGCAGCCCCTCGACTCGACTGCGTTCCTACGGGCAGTACTTC. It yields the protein CASSPSTRLRSYGQYF. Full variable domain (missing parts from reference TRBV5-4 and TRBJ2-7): ETGVTQSPTHLIKTRGQQVTLRCSSQSGHNTVSWYQQALGQGPQFIFQYYREEENGRGNFPPRFSGLQFPNYSSELNVNALELDDSALYLCASSPSTRLRSYGQYFGPGTRLTVT.

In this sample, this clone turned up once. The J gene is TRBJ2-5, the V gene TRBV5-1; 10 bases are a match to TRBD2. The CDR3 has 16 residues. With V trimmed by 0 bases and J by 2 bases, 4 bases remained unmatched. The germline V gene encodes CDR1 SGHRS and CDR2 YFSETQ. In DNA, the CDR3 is TGCGCCAGCAGCTTGGTGGCTAGCGGGGGTCAAGAGACCCAGTACTTC. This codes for CASSLVASGGQETQYF. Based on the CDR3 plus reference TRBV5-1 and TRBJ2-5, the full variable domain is KAGVTQTPRYLIKTRGQQVTLSCSPISGHRSVSWYQQTPGQGLQFLFEYFSETQRNKGNFPGRFSGRQFSNSRSEMNVSTLELGDSALYLCASSLVASGGQETQYFGPGTRLLVL.

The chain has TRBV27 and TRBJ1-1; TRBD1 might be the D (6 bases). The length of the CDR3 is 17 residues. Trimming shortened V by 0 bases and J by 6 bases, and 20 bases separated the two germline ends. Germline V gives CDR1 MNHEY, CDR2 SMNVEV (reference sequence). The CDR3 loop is CASSLSWRGGRVAEAFF. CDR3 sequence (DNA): TGTGCCAGCAGTTTATCGTGGAGGGGGGGCAGAGTCGCTGAAGCTTTCTTT.

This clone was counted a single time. The CDR3 is CAWGTGPINGYTF. The DNA for the CDR3 is TGTGCCTGGGGGACAGGCCCTATTAATGGCTACACCTTC. The V and J genes are TRBV30 and TRBJ1-2; the match to TRBD1 covers 8 bases. The junction had 8 bases not matched to a gene; V was cut back by 5 bases and J by 6 bases. The CDR3 length is 13 residues. Per the germline V gene, CDR1 is GTSNPN and CDR2 is SVGIG (reference sequence).

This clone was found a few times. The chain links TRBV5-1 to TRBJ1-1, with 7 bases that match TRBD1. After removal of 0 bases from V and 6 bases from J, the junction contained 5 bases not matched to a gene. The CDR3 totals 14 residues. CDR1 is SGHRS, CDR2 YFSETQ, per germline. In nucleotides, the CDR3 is TGCGCCAGCAGCTTGGCGGGACAGCGGCCTGAAGCTTTCTTT. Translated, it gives CASSLAGQRPEAFF. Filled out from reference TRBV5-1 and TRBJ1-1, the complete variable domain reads KAGVTQTPRYLIKTRGQQVTLSCSPISGHRSVSWYQQTPGQGLQFLFEYFSETQRNKGNFPGRFSGRQFSNSRSEMNVSTLELGDSALYLCASSLAGQRPEAFFGQGTRLTVV.

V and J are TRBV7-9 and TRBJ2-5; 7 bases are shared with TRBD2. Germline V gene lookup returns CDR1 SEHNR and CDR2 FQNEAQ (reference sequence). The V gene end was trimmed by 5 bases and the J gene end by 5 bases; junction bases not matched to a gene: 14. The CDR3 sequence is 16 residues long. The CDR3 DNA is TGTGCCAGCAGCCTACCCTCCGGGGCCGGGGGGGAGACCCAGTACTTC. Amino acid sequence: CASSLPSGAGGETQYF. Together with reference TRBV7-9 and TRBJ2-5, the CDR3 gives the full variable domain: DTGVSQNPRHKITKRGQNVTFRCDPISEHNRLYWYRQTLGQGPEFLTYFQNEAQLEKSRLLSDRFSAERPKGSFSTLEIQRTEQGDSAMYLCASSLPSGAGGETQYFGPGTRLLVL.

The CDR3, as DNA: TGCGCCAGCAGCTTGTCGGGTGGGGCGGAATATGGCTACACCTTC. Translated: CASSLSGGAEYGYTF. V and J are TRBV5-1 and TRBJ1-2; D perhaps matches TRBD1 (5 bases). The CDR3 is 15 amino acids. Trimming left V 1 base short and J 5 bases short, with 15 bases between. Germline CDR1 SGHRS, CDR2 YFSETQ.